The sequence of this T cell receptor beta chain was determined in a study of cytomegalovirus exposure and HLA in healthy donors. Deletions cut 1 base from V and 4 bases from J, with 12 bases between. The CDR3 contains 15 residues. Per germline, CDR1 SGHDT and CDR2 YYEEEE. Primers: 60 Vbeta forward and 13 Jbeta reverse. TCRdb's copy holds only in-frame clones and misses some; the assay was immunoSEQ multiplex PCR. The sample data list over 100,000 clones. The specimen sequenced was PBMCs. This TCR was sampled from a man aged 25-45 years in good health and CMV-seronegative. V and J are TRBV5-6 and TRBJ1-5; no clear D gene. The DNA of the CDR3 is TGTGCCAGCAGCTTGAGAGACCTCGGGAATCAGCCCCAGCATTTT. Its translation is CASSLRDLGNQPQHF.